The source of this T cell receptor beta chain is a study of T cell responses to AZD1222 COVID-19 vaccine. Sequencing used immunoSEQ multiplex PCR; TCRdb keeps in-frame clones, though not all of them. This repertoire shows about 110,000 clones, roughly 84% found once; its top ten account for less than 3.5%. The CDR3 runs to 15 residues. With V trimmed by 0 bases and J by 4 bases, 4 bases remained unmatched. Germline CDR1 SEHNR, CDR2 FQNEAQ (reference sequence). The material sequenced was peripheral blood, taken on day 0 of AZD1222 vaccination. This chain links TRBV7-9 with TRBJ2-7, with 9 nucleotides matching TRBD1. This receptor was obtained from an adult in good health. The CDR3 protein is CASSLAETGGYEQYF. The CDR3 bases are TGTGCCAGCAGCTTAGCAGAGACAGGGGGATACGAGCAGTACTTC. Full variable domain (missing parts from reference TRBV7-9 and TRBJ2-7): DTGVSQNPRHKITKRGQNVTFRCDPISEHNRLYWYRQTLGQGPEFLTYFQNEAQLEKSRLLSDRFSAERPKGSFSTLEIQRTEQGDSAMYLCASSLAETGGYEQYFGPGTRLTVT.